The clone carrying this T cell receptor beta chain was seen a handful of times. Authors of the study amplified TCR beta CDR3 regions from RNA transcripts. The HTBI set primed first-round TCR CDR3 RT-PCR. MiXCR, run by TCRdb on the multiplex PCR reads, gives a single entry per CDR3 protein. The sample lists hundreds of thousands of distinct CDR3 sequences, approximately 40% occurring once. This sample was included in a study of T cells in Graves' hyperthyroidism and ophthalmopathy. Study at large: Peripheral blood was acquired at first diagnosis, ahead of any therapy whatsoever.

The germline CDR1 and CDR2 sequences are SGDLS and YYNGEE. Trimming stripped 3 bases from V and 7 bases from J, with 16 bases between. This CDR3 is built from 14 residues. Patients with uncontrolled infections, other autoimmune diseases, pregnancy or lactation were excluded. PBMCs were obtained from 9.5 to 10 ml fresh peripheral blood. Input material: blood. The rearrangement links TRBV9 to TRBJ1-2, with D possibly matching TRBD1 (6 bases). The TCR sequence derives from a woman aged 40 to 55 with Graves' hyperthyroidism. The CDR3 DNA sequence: TGTGCCAGCAGCGGACAGGAATTGCAGAGTGGCTACACCTTC. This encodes CASSGQELQSGYTF.